This T cell receptor beta chain was captured by sequencing in a study of a mutant IDH1 vaccine in newly diagnosed glioma. At the level of the study: The start of vaccination came 4-6 weeks after radiotherapy alone, or with temozolomide cycles.

Sequenced by immunoSEQ multiplex PCR; TCRdb stores in-frame clones only, minus some. Here the sample spans about 66,000 clones, 84% being singletons. Points on this clone: What it recognizes is unknown.

This CDR3 region has 11 residues. Germline V CDR1 and CDR2: MNHEY, SMNVEV (reference sequence). Trimming shortened V by 3 bases and J by 8 bases, and 7 bases separated the two germline ends. Documented time point: week 11, during vaccination. Each vaccine dose was 300 ug of mutant IDH1 20-mer peptide, with topical imiquimod. The sequence was collected from a man aged 30 to 45 with glioma. Sequencing used PBMCs, obtained from a glioma patient whose treatment included an IDH1 peptide vaccine. This chain uses TRBV27 with TRBJ1-1, with D hard to call. The CDR3 DNA is TGTGCCAGCAGTTTCGGGGAAGAAGCTTTCTTT. Translating it yields CASSFGEEAFF.